Shown below are 17 T cell receptor beta chains from a single sample sequenced in a study. TCRdb fed the RT-PCR reads into MiXCR, producing one record per CDR3 protein. The table records almost 700,000 distinct CDR3 sequences, approximately 15% of them present only once. Material: memory CD4+ T cells from blood. These receptor sequences come from a female donor in good health, serving as a healthy control.

This clonotype was detected many times. The rearrangement joins TRBV29-1 to TRBJ2-3, with 14 bases matching TRBD2. CDR1 and CDR2 (germline): SQVTM, ANQGSEA. The CDR3 runs to 17 residues. Trimming at V came to 6 bases and at J to 2 bases, leaving 10 bases not matched to a gene. CDR3 region: CSVSPGLAGVPTDTQYF. Here the CDR3 DNA reads TGCAGCGTATCGCCGGGACTAGCGGGAGTCCCCACAGATACGCAGTATTTT.

The gene calls are TRBV14 and TRBJ1-2; D unresolved. CDR1 and CDR2 from the germline V gene are SGHDN and FVKESK. V lost 4 bases, J lost 9 bases, and 15 bases lay in between. The CDR3 covers 13 residues. CDR3 sequence (DNA): TGTGCCAGCAGCCTCAGGCCCTCCCCGCGCTACACCTTC. Protein: CASSLRPSPRYTF. Looking up the rest from reference TRBV14 and TRBJ1-2 gives the full variable domain: EAGVTQFPSHSVIEKGQTVTLRCDPISGHDNLYWYRRVMGKEIKFLLHFVKESKQDESGMPNNRFLAERTGGTYSTLKVQPAELEDSGVYFCASSLRPSPRYTFGSGTRLTVV.

The chain links TRBV6-6 to TRBJ1-1, with D perhaps matching TRBD1 (5 bases). Germline values: CDR1 MNHNY, CDR2 SVGAGI (reference sequence). This CDR3 region has 14 residues. V was pared by 2 bases and J by 2 bases, with 9 bases between. The DNA of the CDR3 is TGTGCCAGCAGTTACCCAGGGCGAAACACTGAAGCTTTCTTT. Translated, it gives CASSYPGRNTEAFF.

J is TRBJ1-5 and V is TRBV6-1, with D unresolved. CDR1 and CDR2 from the germline V gene are MNHNS and SASEGT. The V end was cut by 5 bases, the J end by 0 bases, with 14 bases between. This CDR3 region has 16 residues. For the CDR3, the DNA is TGTGCCAGCAGTTTTTCGATTTCCCTTAGCAATCAGCCCCAGCATTTT. It is translated as CASSFSISLSNQPQHF.

This clonotype has more than one count but fewer than ten. V is TRBV7-2 and J is TRBJ2-4; D is possibly TRBD2 (6 bases). V was clipped by 4 bases and J by 0 bases, with 13 bases between them. The CDR3 runs 16 residues. Per germline, CDR1 SGHTA and CDR2 FQGNSA. The CDR3 is CASSSNSGLAKNIQYF. CDR3 DNA: TGTGCCAGCAGCTCCAATAGCGGTCTAGCCAAAAACATTCAGTACTTC.

The chain couples TRBV5-1 to TRBJ2-1, with TRBD2 matching 10 bases. In germline, CDR1 is SGHRS, CDR2 YFSETQ. This CDR3 has 15 residues. The V gene end was trimmed by 0 bases and the J gene end by 14 bases; junction bases not matched to a gene: 11. The CDR3 is CASSLAAGQRGGEFF. The DNA of the CDR3 is TGCGCCAGCAGCTTGGCGGCGGGACAGCGGGGGGGGGAGTTCTTC.

This clonotype was counted a few times. The chain is built from TRBV27 and TRBJ2-7; D is undetermined. The V gene's germline CDR1 is MNHEY and CDR2 SMNVEV (reference sequence). The CDR3 length is 11 residues. Trimming pared 10 bases from V and 9 bases from J, leaving 16 bases between. CDR3 nucleotides: TGTGCCACCGGCATTGGGGTCCCGCAGTACTTC. It specifies CATGIGVPQYF.

This clonotype was counted a few times. The CDR3 DNA follows: TGTGCCAGCAGCTTAGTAGGCGGGTCCCTCACAGATACGCAGTATTTT. Its translation: CASSLVGGSLTDTQYF. This rearrangement joins TRBV7-2 to TRBJ2-3; D might be TRBD2 (5 bases). Trimming removed 1 base at V and 2 bases at J, with 13 bases between. The CDR3 length is 16 residues. Looked up from germline, CDR1 is SGHTA and CDR2 is FQGNSA.

This rearrangement joins TRBV6-6 to TRBJ1-2; D unclear. CDR3 length equals 16 residues. CDR1 and CDR2 from the germline V gene are MNHNY and SVGAGI (reference sequence). V lost 7 bases and J 0 bases, leaving 18 bases between the germline ends. The CDR3 loop reads CASTSSGSAANYGYTF. CDR3 bases: TGTGCCAGCACCTCATCGGGCAGCGCAGCTAACTATGGCTACACCTTC.

The sample holds many counts of this clonotype. The V and J genes are TRBV6-2 or TRBV6-3 and TRBJ2-3, with no clear D. The CDR3 is 13 amino acids. Germline CDR1 MNHEY, CDR2 SVGEGT. V lost 6 bases and J lost 6, with 13 bases in between. The CDR3 nucleotides are TGTGCCAGCAGCGACCCCCAAACGGATACGCAGTATTTT. It yields the protein CASSDPQTDTQYF.

The gene calls are TRBV9 and TRBJ1-3, with 8 bases fitting TRBD1. The germline V gene encodes CDR1 SGDLS and CDR2 YYNGEE. The CDR3 extends over 15 amino acids. V lost 0 bases, J lost 4 bases, and 3 bases stayed unmatched. For the CDR3, the DNA is TGTGCCAGCAGCGTAGCAGGGGGCGCCGGAAACACCATATATTTT. This encodes CASSVAGGAGNTIYF.

Concerning this clonotype itself: With a much larger clone just one base away, this may be a read error. The chain uses TRBV18 and TRBJ1-1; 7 nucleotides align to TRBD1. Looked up from germline, CDR1 is KGHSH and CDR2 is LQKENI. This CDR3 is built from 14 residues. The junction had 7 bases not matched to a gene; V was cut back by 8 bases and J by 1 base. DNA for the CDR3: TGTGCCAGCCCGGACAACAGGGGGAACACTGAAGCTTTCTTT. Amino acids: CASPDNRGNTEAFF.

The chain combines TRBV15 with TRBJ2-1; 13 positions agree with TRBD2. CDR3 length: 15 amino acids. The V segment lost 5 bases and the J segment 5 bases; nucleotides outside the gene matches: 3. Germline CDR1 is LNHNV and CDR2 is YYDKDF (reference sequence). CDR3 sequence (DNA): TGTGCCACCAGCGGCGGGACTAGCGGGAACAATGAGCAGTTCTTC. Its protein product is CATSGGTSGNNEQFF.

Ten or more counts support this clonotype. The rearrangement links TRBV10-3 to TRBJ2-5; maybe TRBD1 (5 bases). Germline V gene data show CDR1 as ENHRY and CDR2 as SYGVKD. The ends were cut back, 5 bases at V and 4 bases at J, with 14 bases in the middle. The CDR3 runs 14 residues. The CDR3 here is CAISSSDSPETQYF. CDR3 DNA: TGTGCCATCAGTTCCTCCGACAGTCCAGAGACCCAGTACTTC.

This CDR3 reads CAISESSGNTDTQYF. CDR3 sequence (DNA): TGTGCCATCAGTGAGTCGAGTGGCAACACAGATACGCAGTATTTT. The rearrangement links TRBV10-3 to TRBJ2-3; D ambiguous. CDR3 size: 15 residues. Trimming removed 0 bases from V and 2 bases from J, with 9 bases in between. Germline V lookup: CDR1 ENHRY, CDR2 SYGVKD.

The rearrangement joins TRBV5-1 to TRBJ2-1; maybe TRBD1 (5 bases). V was cut by 7 bases and J by 6 bases, with 17 bases left in between. The germline V gene has CDR1 SGHRS and CDR2 YFSETQ. CDR3 length: 14 residues. The CDR3 protein is CASWTRRSGNEQFF. The CDR3, as DNA: TGCGCCAGCTGGACAAGGCGGTCGGGCAATGAGCAGTTCTTC.

This clonotype was detected ten times or more. This chain joins TRBV5-1 and TRBJ2-1, with 9 bases fitting TRBD1. The CDR3 is 16 amino acids. CDR1 and CDR2 (germline): SGHRS, YFSETQ. V trimming: 0 bases; J trimming: 7 bases; junction bases outside the gene matches: 8. The CDR3: CASSLASGQGWNEQFF. In DNA, the CDR3 is TGCGCCAGCAGCTTGGCATCGGGACAGGGTTGGAATGAGCAGTTCTTC. The full variable domain, with the rest looked up from reference TRBV5-1 and TRBJ2-1, is KAGVTQTPRYLIKTRGQQVTLSCSPISGHRSVSWYQQTPGQGLQFLFEYFSETQRNKGNFPGRFSGRQFSNSRSEMNVSTLELGDSALYLCASSLASGQGWNEQFFGPGTRLTVL.